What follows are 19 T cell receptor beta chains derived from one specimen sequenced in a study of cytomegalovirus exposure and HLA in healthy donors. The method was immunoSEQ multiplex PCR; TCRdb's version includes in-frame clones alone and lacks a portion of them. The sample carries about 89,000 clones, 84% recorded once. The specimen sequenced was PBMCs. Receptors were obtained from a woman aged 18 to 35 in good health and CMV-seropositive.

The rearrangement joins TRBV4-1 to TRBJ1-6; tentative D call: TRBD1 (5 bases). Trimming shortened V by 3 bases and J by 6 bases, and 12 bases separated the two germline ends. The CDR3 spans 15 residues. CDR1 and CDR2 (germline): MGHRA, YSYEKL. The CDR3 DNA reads TGCGCCAGCAGCCACGTGACAGAACCTAATTCACCCCTCCACTTT. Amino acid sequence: CASSHVTEPNSPLHF.

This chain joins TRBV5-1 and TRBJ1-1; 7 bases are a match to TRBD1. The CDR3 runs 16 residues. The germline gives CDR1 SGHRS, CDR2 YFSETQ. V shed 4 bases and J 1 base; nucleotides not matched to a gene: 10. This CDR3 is CASSPTGVLANTEAFF. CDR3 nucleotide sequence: TGCGCCAGCAGCCCAACAGGGGTCCTTGCGAACACTGAAGCTTTCTTT. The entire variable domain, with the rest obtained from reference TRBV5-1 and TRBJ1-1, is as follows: KAGVTQTPRYLIKTRGQQVTLSCSPISGHRSVSWYQQTPGQGLQFLFEYFSETQRNKGNFPGRFSGRQFSNSRSEMNVSTLELGDSALYLCASSPTGVLANTEAFFGQGTRLTVV.

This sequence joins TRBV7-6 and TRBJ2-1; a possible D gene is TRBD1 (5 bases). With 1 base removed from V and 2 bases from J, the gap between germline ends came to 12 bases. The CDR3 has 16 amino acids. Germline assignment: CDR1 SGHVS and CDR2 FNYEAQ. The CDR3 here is CASSLGLGEPYNEQFF. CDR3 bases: TGTGCCAGCAGCTTAGGTCTAGGGGAACCCTACAATGAGCAGTTCTTC.

The DNA of the CDR3 is TGCGCCAGCAGCCCCCCCAGCGACTCTGGAAACACCATATATTTT. This encodes CASSPPSDSGNTIYF. V usage is TRBV4-1 and J usage is TRBJ1-3; D gene ambiguous. The CDR3 loop spans 15 amino acids. Germline V gene sequence: CDR1 MGHRA, CDR2 YSYEKL. Trimming cost V 4 bases and J 0 bases, with 10 bases left between them.

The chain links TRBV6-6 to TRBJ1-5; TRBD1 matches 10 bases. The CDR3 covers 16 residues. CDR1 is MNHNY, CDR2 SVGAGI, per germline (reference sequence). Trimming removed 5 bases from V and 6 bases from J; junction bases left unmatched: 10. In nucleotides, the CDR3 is TGTGCCAGCAGTCTACCTACAGGACAGGGGGGTCAGCCCCAGCATTTT. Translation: CASSLPTGQGGQPQHF.

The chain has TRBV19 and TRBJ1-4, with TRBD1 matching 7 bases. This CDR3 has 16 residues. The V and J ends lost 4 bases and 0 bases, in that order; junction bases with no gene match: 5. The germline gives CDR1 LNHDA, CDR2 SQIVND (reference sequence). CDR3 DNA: TGTGCCAGTAGTAGAACAGGGGCCGCAACTAATGAAAAACTGTTTTTT. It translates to CASSRTGAATNEKLFF.

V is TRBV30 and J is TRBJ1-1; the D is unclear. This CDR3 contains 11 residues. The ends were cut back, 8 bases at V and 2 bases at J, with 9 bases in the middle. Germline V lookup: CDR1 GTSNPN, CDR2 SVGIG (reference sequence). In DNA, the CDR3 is TGTGCCCGAGGGAGCAACACTGAAGCTTTCTTT. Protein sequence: CARGSNTEAFF.

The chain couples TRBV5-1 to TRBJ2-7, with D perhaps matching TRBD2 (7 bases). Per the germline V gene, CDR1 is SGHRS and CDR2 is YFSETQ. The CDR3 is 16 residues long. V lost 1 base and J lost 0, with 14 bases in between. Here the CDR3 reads CASSLNLGGVSYEQYF. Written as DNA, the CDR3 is TGCGCCAGCAGCTTGAATTTAGGGGGGGTCTCCTACGAGCAGTACTTC.

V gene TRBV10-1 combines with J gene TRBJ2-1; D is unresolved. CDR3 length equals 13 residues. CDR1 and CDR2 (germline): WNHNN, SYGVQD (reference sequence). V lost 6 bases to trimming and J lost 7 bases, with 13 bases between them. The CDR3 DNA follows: TGCGCCAGCAGCCCCGACTCCGGGAATGAGCAGTTCTTC. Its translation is CASSPDSGNEQFF.

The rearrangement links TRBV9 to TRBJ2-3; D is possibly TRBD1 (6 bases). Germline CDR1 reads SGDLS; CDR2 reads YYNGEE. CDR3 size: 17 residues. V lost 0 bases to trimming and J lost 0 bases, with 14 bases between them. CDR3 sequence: CASSVERDNSSTDTQYF. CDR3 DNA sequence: TGTGCCAGCAGCGTAGAACGGGACAACAGTAGCACAGATACGCAGTATTTT. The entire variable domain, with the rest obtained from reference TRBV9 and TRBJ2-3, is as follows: DSGVTQTPKHLITATGQRVTLRCSPRSGDLSVYWYQQSLDQGLQFLIQYYNGEERAKGNILERFSAQQFPDLHSELNLSSLELGDSALYFCASSVERDNSSTDTQYFGPGTRLTVL.

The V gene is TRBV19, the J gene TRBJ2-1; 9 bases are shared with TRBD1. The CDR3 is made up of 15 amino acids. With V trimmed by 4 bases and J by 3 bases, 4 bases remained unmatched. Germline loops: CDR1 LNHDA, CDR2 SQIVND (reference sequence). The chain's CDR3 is CASSNPTGGYNEQFF. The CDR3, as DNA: TGTGCCAGTAGTAATCCGACAGGGGGCTACAATGAGCAGTTCTTC.

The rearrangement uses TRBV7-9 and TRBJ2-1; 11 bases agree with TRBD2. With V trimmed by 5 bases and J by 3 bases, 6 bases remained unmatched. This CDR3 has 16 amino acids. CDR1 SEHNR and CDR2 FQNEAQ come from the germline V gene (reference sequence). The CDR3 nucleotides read TGTGCCAGCAGCGATACTAGCGGGGGCAGCTACAATGAGCAGTTCTTC. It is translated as CASSDTSGGSYNEQFF.

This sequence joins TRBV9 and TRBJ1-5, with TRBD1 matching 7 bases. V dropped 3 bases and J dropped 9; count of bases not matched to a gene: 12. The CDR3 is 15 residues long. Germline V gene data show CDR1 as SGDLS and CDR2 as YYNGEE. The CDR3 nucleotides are TGTGCCAGCAGCGAGGGAACAGGGGCAGGAGTGCCCCAGCATTTT. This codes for CASSEGTGAGVPQHF.

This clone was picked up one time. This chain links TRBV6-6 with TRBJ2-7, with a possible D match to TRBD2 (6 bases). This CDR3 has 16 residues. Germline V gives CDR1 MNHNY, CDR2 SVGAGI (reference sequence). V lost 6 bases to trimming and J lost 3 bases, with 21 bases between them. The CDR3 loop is CASSRGGGDESYEQYF. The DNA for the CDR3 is TGTGCCAGCAGCCGAGGCGGCGGGGATGAGAGCTACGAGCAGTACTTC.

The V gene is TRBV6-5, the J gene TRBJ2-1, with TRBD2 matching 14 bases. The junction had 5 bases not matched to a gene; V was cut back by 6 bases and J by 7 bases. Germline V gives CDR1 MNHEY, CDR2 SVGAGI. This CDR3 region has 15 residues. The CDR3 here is CASRPTSGGGNEQFF. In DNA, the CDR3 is TGTGCCAGCAGGCCGACTAGCGGGGGGGGTAATGAGCAGTTCTTC.

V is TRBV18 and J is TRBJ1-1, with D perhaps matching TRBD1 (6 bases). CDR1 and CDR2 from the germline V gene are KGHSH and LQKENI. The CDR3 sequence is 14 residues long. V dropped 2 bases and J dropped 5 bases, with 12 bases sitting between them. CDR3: CASSPTGMSTEAFF. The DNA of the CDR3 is TGTGCCAGCTCACCAACAGGGATGTCGACTGAAGCTTTCTTT.

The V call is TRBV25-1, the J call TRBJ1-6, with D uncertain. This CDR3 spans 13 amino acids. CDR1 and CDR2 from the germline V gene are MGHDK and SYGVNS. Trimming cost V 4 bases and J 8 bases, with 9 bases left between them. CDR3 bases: TGTGCCAGCAGTGCTGACGGAGATTCACCCCTCCACTTT. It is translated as CASSADGDSPLHF. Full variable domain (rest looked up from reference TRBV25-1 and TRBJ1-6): EADIYQTPRYLVIGTGKKITLECSQTMGHDKMYWYQQDPGMELHLIHYSYGVNSTEKGDLSSESTVSRIRTEHFPLTLESARPSHTSQYLCASSADGDSPLHFGNGTRLTVT.

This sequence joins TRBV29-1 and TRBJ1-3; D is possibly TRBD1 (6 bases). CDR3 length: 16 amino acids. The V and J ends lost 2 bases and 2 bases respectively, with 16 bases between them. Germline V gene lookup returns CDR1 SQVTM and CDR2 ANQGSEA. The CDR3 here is CSVEYSGGRPGNTIYF. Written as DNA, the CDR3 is TGCAGCGTTGAATATTCCGGGGGGCGGCCTGGAAACACCATATATTTT.

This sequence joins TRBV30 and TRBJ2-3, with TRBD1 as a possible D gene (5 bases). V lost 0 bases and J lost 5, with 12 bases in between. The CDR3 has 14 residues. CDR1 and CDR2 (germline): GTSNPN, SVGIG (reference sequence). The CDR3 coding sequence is TGTGCCTGGAGTGTTGTCAGGGTAGGAGATACGCAGTATTTT. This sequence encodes CAWSVVRVGDTQYF.